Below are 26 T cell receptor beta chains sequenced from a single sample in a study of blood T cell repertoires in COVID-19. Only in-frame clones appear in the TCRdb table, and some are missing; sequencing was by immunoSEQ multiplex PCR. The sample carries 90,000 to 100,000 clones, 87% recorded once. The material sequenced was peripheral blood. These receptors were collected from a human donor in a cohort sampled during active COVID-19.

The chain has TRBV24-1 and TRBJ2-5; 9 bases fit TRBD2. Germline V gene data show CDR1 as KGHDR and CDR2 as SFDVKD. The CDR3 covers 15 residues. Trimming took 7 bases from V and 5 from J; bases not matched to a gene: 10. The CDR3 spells CATRGQRGDLETQYF. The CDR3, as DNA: TGTGCCACCAGAGGACAGCGGGGGGACCTGGAGACCCAGTACTTC.

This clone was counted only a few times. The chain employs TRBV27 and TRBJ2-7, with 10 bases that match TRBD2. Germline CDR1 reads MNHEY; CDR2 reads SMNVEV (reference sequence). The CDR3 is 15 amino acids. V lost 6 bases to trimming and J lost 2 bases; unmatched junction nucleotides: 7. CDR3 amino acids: CASSPGLASTYEQYF. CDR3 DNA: TGTGCCAGCAGCCCGGGACTAGCGTCTACCTACGAGCAGTACTTC.

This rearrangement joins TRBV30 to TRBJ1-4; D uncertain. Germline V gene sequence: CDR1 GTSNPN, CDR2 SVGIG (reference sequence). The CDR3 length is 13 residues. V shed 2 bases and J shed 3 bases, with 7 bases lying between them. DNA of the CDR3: TGTGCCTGGAGTTCCAGGCCTAATGAAAAACTGTTTTTT. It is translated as CAWSSRPNEKLFF.

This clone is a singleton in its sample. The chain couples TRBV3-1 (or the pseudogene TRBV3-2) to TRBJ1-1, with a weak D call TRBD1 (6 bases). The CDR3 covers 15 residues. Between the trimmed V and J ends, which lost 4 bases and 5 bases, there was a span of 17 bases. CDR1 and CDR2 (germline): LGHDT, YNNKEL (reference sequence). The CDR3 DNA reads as TGTGCCAGCAGCCCAACGGCGGGGGCAAGAACTGAAGCTTTCTTT. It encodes CASSPTAGARTEAFF.

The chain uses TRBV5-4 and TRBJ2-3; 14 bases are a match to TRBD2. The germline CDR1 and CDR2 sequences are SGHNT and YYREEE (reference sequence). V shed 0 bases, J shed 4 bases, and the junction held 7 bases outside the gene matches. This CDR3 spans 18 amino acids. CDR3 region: CASSLAGTSGRGSDTQYF. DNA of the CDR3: TGTGCCAGCAGCTTGGCCGGGACTAGCGGGAGAGGGTCAGATACGCAGTATTTT.

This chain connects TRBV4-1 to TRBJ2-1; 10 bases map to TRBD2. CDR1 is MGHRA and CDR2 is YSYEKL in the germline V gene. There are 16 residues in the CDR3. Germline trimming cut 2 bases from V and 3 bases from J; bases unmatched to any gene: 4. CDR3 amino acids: CASSQHSGGRYNEQFF. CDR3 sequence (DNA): TGCGCCAGCAGCCAACATAGCGGGGGGCGCTACAATGAGCAGTTCTTC.

The CDR3 region is CASSPPGDQPQHF. DNA of the CDR3: TGTGCCAGCTCACCACCAGGGGATCAGCCCCAGCATTTT. The rearrangement joins TRBV18 to TRBJ1-5; a possible D gene is TRBD1 (5 bases). Germline V gives CDR1 KGHSH, CDR2 LQKENI. This CDR3 spans 13 amino acids. The V end was cut by 0 bases, the J end by 5 bases, with 5 bases between.

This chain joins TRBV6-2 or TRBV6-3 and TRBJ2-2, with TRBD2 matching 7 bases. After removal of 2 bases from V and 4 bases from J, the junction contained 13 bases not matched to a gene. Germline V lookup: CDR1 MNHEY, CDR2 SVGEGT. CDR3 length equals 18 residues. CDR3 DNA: TGTGCCAGCAGTTACACGTTATTTAGGGAGGGCGGCACCGGGGAGCTGTTTTTT. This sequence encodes CASSYTLFREGGTGELFF.

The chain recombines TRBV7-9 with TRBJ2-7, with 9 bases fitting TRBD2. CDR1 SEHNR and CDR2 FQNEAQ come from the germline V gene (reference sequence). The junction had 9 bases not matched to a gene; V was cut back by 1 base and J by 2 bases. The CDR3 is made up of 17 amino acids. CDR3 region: CASSLGYATSGAYEQYF. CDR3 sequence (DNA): TGTGCCAGCAGCTTAGGGTACGCGACTAGCGGAGCCTACGAGCAGTACTTC.

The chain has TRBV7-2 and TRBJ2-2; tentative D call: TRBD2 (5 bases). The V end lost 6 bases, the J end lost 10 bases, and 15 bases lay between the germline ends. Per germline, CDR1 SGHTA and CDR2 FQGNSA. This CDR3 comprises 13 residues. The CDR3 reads CASSGWENEELFF. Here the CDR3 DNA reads TGTGCCAGCAGTGGATGGGAGAACGAGGAGCTGTTTTTT. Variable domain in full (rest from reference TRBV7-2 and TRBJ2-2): GAGVSQSPSNKVTEKGKDVELRCDPISGHTALYWYRQSLGQGLEFLIYFQGNSAPDKSGLPSDRFSAERTGGSVSTLTIQRTQQEDSAVYLCASSGWENEELFFGEGSRLTVL.

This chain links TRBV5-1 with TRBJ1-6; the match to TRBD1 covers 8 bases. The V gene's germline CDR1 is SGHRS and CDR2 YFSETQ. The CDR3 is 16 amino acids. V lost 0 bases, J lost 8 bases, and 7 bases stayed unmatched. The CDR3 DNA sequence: TGCGCCAGCAGCTTGGACAGGGGGGTCAGGGATTCACCCCTCCACTTT. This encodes CASSLDRGVRDSPLHF. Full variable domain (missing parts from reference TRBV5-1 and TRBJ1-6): KAGVTQTPRYLIKTRGQQVTLSCSPISGHRSVSWYQQTPGQGLQFLFEYFSETQRNKGNFPGRFSGRQFSNSRSEMNVSTLELGDSALYLCASSLDRGVRDSPLHFGNGTRLTVT.

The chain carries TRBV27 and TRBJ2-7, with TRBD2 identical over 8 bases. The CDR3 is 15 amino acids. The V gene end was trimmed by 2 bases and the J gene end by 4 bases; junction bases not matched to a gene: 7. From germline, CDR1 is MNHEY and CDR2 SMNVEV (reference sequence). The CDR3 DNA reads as TGTGCCAGCAGTTTAAACAGCGGGAGTTGGTACGAGCAGTACTTC. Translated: CASSLNSGSWYEQYF.

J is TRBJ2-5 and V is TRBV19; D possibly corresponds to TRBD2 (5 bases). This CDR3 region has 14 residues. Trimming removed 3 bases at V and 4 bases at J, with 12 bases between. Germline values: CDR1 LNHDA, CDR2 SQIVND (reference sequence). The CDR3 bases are TGTGCCAGTAGTATTAACCAGGCGGGAGAGACCCAGTACTTC. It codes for CASSINQAGETQYF.

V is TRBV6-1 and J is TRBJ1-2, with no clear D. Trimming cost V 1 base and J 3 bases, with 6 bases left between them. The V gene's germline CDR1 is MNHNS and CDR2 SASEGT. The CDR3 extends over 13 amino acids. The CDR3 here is CASSEGVYYGYTF. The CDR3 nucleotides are TGTGCCAGCAGTGAAGGAGTGTACTATGGCTACACCTTC.

The CDR3 is CASSVGGGIAAQPYNEQFF. In DNA, the CDR3 is TGTGCCAGCAGCGTAGGGGGGGGTATAGCGGCCCAACCCTACAATGAGCAGTTCTTC. The gene calls are TRBV9 and TRBJ2-1; 7 bases agree with TRBD2. The junction had 14 bases not matched to a gene; V was cut back by 0 bases and J by 2 bases. Germline CDR1 and CDR2: SGDLS and YYNGEE. CDR3 length equals 19 residues.

DNA of the CDR3: TGTGCCAGCAGCCATCCGAAGAGCGGGAGGGCCTATGAGCAGTTCTTC. It codes for CASSHPKSGRAYEQFF. The rearrangement joins TRBV28 to TRBJ2-1; 10 nucleotides match TRBD2. The CDR3 contains 16 residues. V lost 6 bases, J lost 8 bases, and 13 bases stayed unmatched. Germline values: CDR1 MDHEN, CDR2 SYDVKM. Full variable domain (remainder filled in from reference TRBV28 and TRBJ2-1): DVKVTQSSRYLVKRTGEKVFLECVQDMDHENMFWYRQDPGLGLRLIYFSYDVKMKEKGDIPEGYSVSREKKERFSLILESASTNQTSMYLCASSHPKSGRAYEQFFGPGTRLTVL.

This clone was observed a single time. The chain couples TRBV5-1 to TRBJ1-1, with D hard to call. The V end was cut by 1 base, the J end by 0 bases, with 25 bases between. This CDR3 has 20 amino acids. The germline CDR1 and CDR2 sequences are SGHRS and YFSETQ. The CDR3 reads CASSLWGLKGGNYMNTEAFF. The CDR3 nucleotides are TGCGCCAGCAGCTTGTGGGGTCTAAAGGGAGGCAATTACATGAACACTGAAGCTTTCTTT.

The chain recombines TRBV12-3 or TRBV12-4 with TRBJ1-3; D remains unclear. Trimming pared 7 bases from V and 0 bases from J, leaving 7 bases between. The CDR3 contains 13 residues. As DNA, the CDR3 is TGTGCCAGCACCTTCGTCTCTGGAAACACCATATATTTT. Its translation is CASTFVSGNTIYF.

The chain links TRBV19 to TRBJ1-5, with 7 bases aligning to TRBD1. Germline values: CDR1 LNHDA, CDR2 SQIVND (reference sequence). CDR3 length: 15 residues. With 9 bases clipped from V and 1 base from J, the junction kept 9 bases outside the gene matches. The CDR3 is CASQTTGNSNQPQHF. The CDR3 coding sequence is TGTGCCAGCCAGACGACAGGGAACAGCAATCAGCCCCAGCATTTT.

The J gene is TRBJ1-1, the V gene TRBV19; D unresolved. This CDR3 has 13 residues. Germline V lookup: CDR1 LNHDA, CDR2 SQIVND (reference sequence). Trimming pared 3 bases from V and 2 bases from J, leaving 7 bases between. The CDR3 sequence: CASSMVTNTEAFF. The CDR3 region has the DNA TGTGCCAGTAGTATGGTCACAAACACTGAAGCTTTCTTT.

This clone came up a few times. In DNA, the CDR3 is TGTGCCAGCAGGTCCGGGGGTTCAAGCAATCAGCCCCAGCATTTT. This translates into CASRSGGSSNQPQHF. The genes are TRBV28 and TRBJ1-5, with D perhaps matching TRBD1 (5 bases). Germline values: CDR1 MDHEN, CDR2 SYDVKM. V lost 6 bases and J 1 base, leaving 13 bases between the germline ends. The CDR3 is 15 amino acids.

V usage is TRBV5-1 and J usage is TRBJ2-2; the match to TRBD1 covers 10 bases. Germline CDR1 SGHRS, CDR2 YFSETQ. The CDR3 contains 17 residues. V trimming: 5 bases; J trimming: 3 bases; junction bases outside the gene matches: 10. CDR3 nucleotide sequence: TGCGCCAGCAGACCCAACCGGGACAGGGGACACACCGGGGAGCTGTTTTTT. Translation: CASRPNRDRGHTGELFF. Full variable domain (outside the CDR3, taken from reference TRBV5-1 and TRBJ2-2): KAGVTQTPRYLIKTRGQQVTLSCSPISGHRSVSWYQQTPGQGLQFLFEYFSETQRNKGNFPGRFSGRQFSNSRSEMNVSTLELGDSALYLCASRPNRDRGHTGELFFGEGSRLTVL.

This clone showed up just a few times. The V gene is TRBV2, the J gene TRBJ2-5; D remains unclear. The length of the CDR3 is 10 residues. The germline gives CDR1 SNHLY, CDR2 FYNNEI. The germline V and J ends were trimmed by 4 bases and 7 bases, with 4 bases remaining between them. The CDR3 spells CASSGGTQYF. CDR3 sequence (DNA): TGTGCCAGCAGTGGAGGGACCCAGTACTTC.

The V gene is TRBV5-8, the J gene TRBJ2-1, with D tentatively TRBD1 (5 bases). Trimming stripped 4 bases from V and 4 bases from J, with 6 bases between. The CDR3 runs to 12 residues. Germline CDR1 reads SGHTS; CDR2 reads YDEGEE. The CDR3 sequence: CASSPGYNEQFF. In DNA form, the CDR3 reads TGTGCCAGCAGCCCAGGGTACAATGAGCAGTTCTTC. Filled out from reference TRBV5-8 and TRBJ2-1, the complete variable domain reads EAGVTQSPTHLIKTRGQQATLRCSPISGHTSVYWYQQALGLGLQFLLWYDEGEERNRGNFPPRFSGRQFPNYSSELNVNALELEDSALYLCASSPGYNEQFFGPGTRLTVL.

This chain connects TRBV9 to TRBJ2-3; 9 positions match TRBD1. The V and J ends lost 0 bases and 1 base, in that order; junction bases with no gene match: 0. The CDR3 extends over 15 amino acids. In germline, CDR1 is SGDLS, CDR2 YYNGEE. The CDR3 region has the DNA TGTGCCAGCAGCGTAGGGACAGGGGGCACAGATACGCAGTATTTT. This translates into CASSVGTGGTDTQYF.

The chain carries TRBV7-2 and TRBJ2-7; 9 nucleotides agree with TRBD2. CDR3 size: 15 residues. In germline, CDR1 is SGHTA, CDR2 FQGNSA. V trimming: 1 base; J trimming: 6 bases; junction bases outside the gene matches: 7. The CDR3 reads CASSLVRGGPSEQYF. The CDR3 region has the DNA TGTGCCAGCAGCTTAGTGCGGGGGGGGCCGAGCGAGCAGTACTTC.